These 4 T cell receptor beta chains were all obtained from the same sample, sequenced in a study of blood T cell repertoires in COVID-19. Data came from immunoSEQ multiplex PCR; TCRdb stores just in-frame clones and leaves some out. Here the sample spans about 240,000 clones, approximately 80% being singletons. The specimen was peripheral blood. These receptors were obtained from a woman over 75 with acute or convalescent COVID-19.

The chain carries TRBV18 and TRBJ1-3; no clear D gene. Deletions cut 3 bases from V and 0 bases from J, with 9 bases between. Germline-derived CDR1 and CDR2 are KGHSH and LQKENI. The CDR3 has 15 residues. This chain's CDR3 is CASSPVTSSGNTIYF. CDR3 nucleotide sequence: TGTGCCAGCTCACCTGTCACGAGCTCTGGAAACACCATATATTTT.

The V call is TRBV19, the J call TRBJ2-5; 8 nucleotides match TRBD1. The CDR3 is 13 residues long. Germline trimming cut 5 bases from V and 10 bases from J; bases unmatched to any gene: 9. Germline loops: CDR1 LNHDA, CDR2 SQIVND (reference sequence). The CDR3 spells CASSPRDRRDQYF. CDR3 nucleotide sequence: TGTGCCAGTAGTCCAAGGGACAGGAGGGACCAGTACTTC.

The DNA of the CDR3 is TGTGCCAGCAGTTTATCCCCCCACAGGGGAGGCTACACCTTC. Its protein is CASSLSPHRGGYTF. This chain connects TRBV28 to TRBJ1-2, with 7 bases fitting TRBD1. The CDR3 has 14 amino acids. In germline, CDR1 is MDHEN, CDR2 SYDVKM. Unmatched junction bases numbered 7, after V lost 1 base and J lost 8 bases.

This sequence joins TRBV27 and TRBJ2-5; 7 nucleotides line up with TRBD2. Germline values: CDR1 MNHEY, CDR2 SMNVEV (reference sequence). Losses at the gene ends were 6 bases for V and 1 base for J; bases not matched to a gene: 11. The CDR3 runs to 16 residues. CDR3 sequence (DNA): TGTGCCAGCAGATCCTCGGCCGGGGGGTTCCAAGAGACCCAGTACTTC. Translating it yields CASRSSAGGFQETQYF.